This entry features one TCR beta chain sequence. The data belong to a study of blood T cell repertoires in COVID-19. Participant reports of clinical history set cohort assignment. The V end was cut by 6 bases, the J end by 7 bases, with 15 bases between. Germline CDR1 LNHDA, CDR2 SQIVND (reference sequence). This CDR3 contains 13 residues. Per the authors' pipeline: For nucleated cells, counts were estimated from reference gene primer amplification. Produced via immunoSEQ multiplex PCR; TCRdb's table is partial and in-frame only. That table is the source of V, J and clone size, and D and trimming were worked out from the DNA. The data hold around 180,000 clones, with roughly three quarters observed a single time.

The sequencing input was PBMCs or T cells enriched from blood (not recorded which). This TCR was sampled from a woman in her forties or fifties with acute COVID-19. The chain recombines TRBV19 with TRBJ2-5; a weak D match, TRBD1 (6 bases). The DNA for the CDR3 is TGTGCCAGTAGCCATGACAGGTCGAGGACCCAGTACTTC. This translates into CASSHDRSRTQYF.